This T cell receptor (beta chain) comes out of a study of T cell repertoires in cytomegalovirus infection. The overall study: Public TCR beta signatures marked donors with CMV infection and the matching HLA.

The CDR3 runs 16 residues. Trimming took 7 bases from V and 0 from J; bases not matched to a gene: 9. The V gene's germline CDR1 is DFQATT and CDR2 SNEGSKA (reference sequence). MiXCR was run by TCRdb on the reads, yielding one entry per CDR3 protein. This sample carries some 150,000 distinct CDR3 sequences, roughly 6% of them seen once, and the ten largest clones take more than 15%. A remark on this clonotype: What it binds is unknown.

Study-level points and caveats: There were HLA-C-restricted CMV-specific TCR beta clonotypes dominating the ex vivo response.

Sequencing input: PBMCs. The chain employs TRBV20-1 and TRBJ2-1; TRBD2 agrees at 10 bases. This clonotype was obtained from a human donor in good health (CMV status not recorded). Some clones in this sample may be carry-over from other donors' samples. DNA of the CDR3: TGCAGTGTAGAAGCGGGGGGGCAGAGCTCCTACAATGAGCAGTTCTTC. Encoded protein: CSVEAGGQSSYNEQFF.